The clone carrying this TCR beta chain came up once. Its cognate antigen is unknown. This entry belongs to a study of siplizumab effects on memory and regulatory T cells. Study-wide results and caveats: Alloreactive sequences tracing back to unstimulated CD4+ memory cells were significantly reduced by siplizumab. It was never confirmed that proliferating Tregs from siplizumab cultures were suppressive.

Germline CDR1 WSHSY, CDR2 SAAADI. V gave up 7 bases and J gave up 2 bases, with 12 bases separating them. The CDR3 sequence is 14 residues long. Data came from immunoSEQ multiplex PCR; TCRdb stores just in-frame clones and leaves some out. The table includes under 95,000 clones, approximately 93% detected once. The source material was non-Treg CD4+ T cells sorted from blood. This chain connects TRBV10-2 to TRBJ1-3; no definite D call. The receptor was derived from a human donor in good health. DNA for the CDR3: TGCGCCAGCACTCTTGCGAGGCCTGGAAACACCATATATTTT. As protein: CASTLARPGNTIYF.